The 18 T cell receptor beta chains below come from one sample, sequenced in a study of blood T cell repertoires in COVID-19. TCRdb keeps only in-frame clones here, not all; method: immunoSEQ multiplex PCR. The sample contains 85,000 to 90,000 clones, roughly 80% of which appear only once. The sequenced sample was peripheral blood. The receptors come from an older man with acute or convalescent COVID-19.

The rearrangement links TRBV28 to TRBJ2-3, with D tentatively TRBD2 (6 bases). Germline V gives CDR1 MDHEN, CDR2 SYDVKM. The CDR3 runs 15 residues. V was shortened by 7 bases and J by 1 base, with 15 bases between the two germline ends. CDR3 in amino acids: CASKAGRRGTDTQYF. The CDR3 DNA follows: TGTGCCAGCAAAGCAGGGAGGCGGGGCACAGATACGCAGTATTTT.

The chain couples TRBV5-1 to TRBJ1-1; the D gene is possibly TRBD1 (6 bases). With 7 bases removed from V and 1 base from J, the gap between germline ends came to 11 bases. Germline CDR1 is SGHRS and CDR2 is YFSETQ. The CDR3 loop spans 13 amino acids. In DNA form, the CDR3 reads TGCGCCAGCCGGTGGACAGCGAACACTGAAGCTTTCTTT. It encodes CASRWTANTEAFF.

This chain joins TRBV28 and TRBJ2-2; TRBD1 aligns across 8 bases. Trimming removed 5 bases from V and 1 base from J; junction bases left unmatched: 6. This CDR3 comprises 16 residues. CDR1 is MDHEN, CDR2 SYDVKM, per germline. The CDR3 DNA follows: TGTGCCAGCAGTCCACCGGGACAGGTGAACACCGGGGAGCTGTTTTTT. This gives the protein CASSPPGQVNTGELFF.

V gene TRBV4-1 combines with J gene TRBJ1-4; D possibly corresponds to TRBD1 (6 bases). The CDR3 runs to 16 residues. Deletions cut 0 bases from V and 4 bases from J, with 12 bases between. Germline values: CDR1 MGHRA, CDR2 YSYEKL. The CDR3 is CASSQDRGGLNEKLFF. The CDR3 DNA sequence: TGCGCCAGCAGCCAAGATCGGGGGGGCCTTAATGAAAAACTGTTTTTT.

This chain uses TRBV5-1 with TRBJ2-2; 8 bases agree with TRBD1. CDR1 and CDR2 (germline): SGHRS, YFSETQ. The CDR3 length is 17 residues. V was pared by 5 bases and J by 2 bases, with 11 bases of the junction left unmatched. Here the CDR3 reads CASRPQTGVFNTGELFF. The CDR3 DNA reads TGCGCCAGCAGACCTCAGACAGGGGTCTTTAACACCGGGGAGCTGTTTTTT.

V and J are TRBV28 and TRBJ2-1; TRBD1 matches at 10 bases. Per germline, CDR1 MDHEN and CDR2 SYDVKM. V was pared by 3 bases and J by 5 bases, with 4 bases of the junction left unmatched. CDR3 size: 15 residues. CDR3 in amino acids: CASSFRTGGDNEQFF. For the CDR3, the DNA is TGTGCCAGCAGTTTCAGGACAGGGGGGGACAATGAGCAGTTCTTC.

This clone has only one observation. The chain carries TRBV18 and TRBJ1-6; 8 bases align to TRBD1. V lost 4 bases and J lost 8; bases outside the gene matches: 7. The CDR3 is made up of 15 amino acids. Germline V gene data show CDR1 as KGHSH and CDR2 as LQKENI. DNA for the CDR3: TGTGCCAGCTCACTCGCCGGACAGGGTCATTCACCCCTCCACTTT. The encoded protein is CASSLAGQGHSPLHF.

This clone appeared many times. The V and J genes are TRBV19 and TRBJ1-1, with no clear D. This CDR3 is built from 14 residues. V lost 3 bases to trimming and J lost 1 base, with 9 bases between them. Per germline, CDR1 LNHDA and CDR2 SQIVND (reference sequence). The DNA of the CDR3 is TGTGCCAGTAGTATGAGGGTTACGAACACTGAAGCTTTCTTT. It encodes CASSMRVTNTEAFF.

The chain couples TRBV16 to TRBJ1-6; D is ambiguous. V was cut by 3 bases and J by 8 bases, with 8 bases left in between. This CDR3 is built from 13 residues. Per germline, CDR1 KGHSY and CDR2 FQNENV. CDR3 amino acids: CASSQVPDSPLHF. In DNA, the CDR3 is TGTGCCAGCAGCCAGGTTCCGGATTCACCCCTCCACTTT.

This rearrangement joins TRBV4-1 to TRBJ1-4; possibly TRBD1 for D (6 bases). The CDR3 length is 16 residues. The germline V gene encodes CDR1 MGHRA and CDR2 YSYEKL. Between the trimmed V and J ends, which lost 3 bases and 5 bases, there was a span of 16 bases. CDR3 in DNA: TGCGCCAGCAGCCAGAGTCATCGAGGGGGAAATGAAAAACTGTTTTTT. Its translation: CASSQSHRGGNEKLFF.

The V gene is TRBV19, the J gene TRBJ2-6, with D possibly matching TRBD1 (5 bases). The CDR3 sequence is 16 residues long. V lost 0 bases, J lost 4 bases, and 10 bases lay in between. The germline V gene encodes CDR1 LNHDA and CDR2 SQIVND (reference sequence). Here the CDR3 reads CASSIESGKGANVLTF. Here the CDR3 DNA reads TGTGCCAGTAGTATAGAGTCAGGGAAGGGGGCCAACGTCCTGACTTTC.

The chain employs TRBV7-2 and TRBJ2-5; D remains unclear. The V and J ends lost 1 base and 1 base respectively, with 10 bases between them. The CDR3 is 15 amino acids. Germline V CDR1 and CDR2: SGHTA, FQGNSA. The CDR3, as DNA: TGTGCCAGCAGCTTAGTCCGAAACACCCAAGAGACCCAGTACTTC. It translates to CASSLVRNTQETQYF.

This clone was found once. The chain carries TRBV28 and TRBJ1-6, with D perhaps TRBD1 (6 bases). CDR1 MDHEN and CDR2 SYDVKM come from the germline V gene. The CDR3 extends over 14 amino acids. With 5 bases removed from V and 11 bases from J, the gap between germline ends came to 16 bases. The CDR3 DNA reads as TGTGCCAGCAGTATACAAGGACAGTGGACACCCCTCCACTTT. Translation: CASSIQGQWTPLHF. Supplemented by reference TRBV28 and TRBJ1-6, the full variable domain reads DVKVTQSSRYLVKRTGEKVFLECVQDMDHENMFWYRQDPGLGLRLIYFSYDVKMKEKGDIPEGYSVSREKKERFSLILESASTNQTSMYLCASSIQGQWTPLHFGNGTRLTVT.

The chain couples TRBV4-1 to TRBJ2-7; a possible D gene is TRBD2 (6 bases). This CDR3 region has 14 residues. Germline loops: CDR1 MGHRA, CDR2 YSYEKL. V lost 2 bases and J 2 bases, leaving 10 bases between the germline ends. The CDR3 DNA is TGCGCCAGCAGCCAACCGGGAGCCGCCTACGAGCAGTACTTC. It codes for CASSQPGAAYEQYF.

This clone appeared once. V is TRBV18 and J is TRBJ2-1; D is perhaps TRBD1 (6 bases). CDR1 and CDR2 from the germline V gene are KGHSH and LQKENI. The CDR3 runs to 13 residues. V was pared by 6 bases and J by 8 bases, with 14 bases between. In DNA form, the CDR3 reads TGTGCCAGCTCCCAGAGGGGGTCCGATGAGCAGTTCTTC. This encodes CASSQRGSDEQFF.

The chain couples TRBV4-1 to TRBJ1-5, with 7 bases matching TRBD1. The CDR3 runs to 16 residues. Germline V lookup: CDR1 MGHRA, CDR2 YSYEKL. After removal of 1 base from V and 4 bases from J, the junction contained 7 bases not matched to a gene. The CDR3 loop is CASSQGEDRVNQPQHF. The CDR3 region has the DNA TGCGCCAGCAGCCAAGGCGAAGACAGGGTAAATCAGCCCCAGCATTTT.

This clone was found a few times. The rearrangement joins TRBV2 to TRBJ1-5; TRBD1 is a possible D gene (5 bases). The CDR3 is 14 amino acids. CDR1 and CDR2 (germline): SNHLY, FYNNEI. V shed 7 bases and J shed 4 bases, with 14 bases lying between them. CDR3 sequence: CASKGSDANQPQHF. In nucleotides, the CDR3 is TGTGCCAGCAAGGGGTCAGACGCAAATCAGCCCCAGCATTTT.

This chain joins TRBV15 and TRBJ2-2; 7 bases match TRBD1. V was pared by 1 base and J by 1 base, with 3 bases of the junction left unmatched. The CDR3 consists of 16 residues. The germline V gene has CDR1 LNHNV and CDR2 YYDKDF (reference sequence). The CDR3 DNA sequence: TGTGCCACCAGCAGAGGGTGGACAGGGAACACCGGGGAGCTGTTTTTT. It encodes CATSRGWTGNTGELFF.